This T cell receptor (beta chain) stems from a study of response to subunit inactivated influenza vaccine (dated by TCRdb to 2016 to 2018). Broadly, across the study: The study used deep quantitative T cell receptor repertoire profiling to track responses to a trivalent subunit inactivated influenza vaccine.

The library was generated by RT-PCR. TCRdb names Illumina HiSeq 2500 as the instrument used. In-frame beta chains were kept once TCRdb had trimmed the public reads at Q25 with fastp and called clones with MiXCR. Entries are consolidated by CDR3 protein sequence, retaining the most common genes and DNA. Present in this sample are approximately 700,000 distinct CDR3 sequences, approximately 14% of which were seen just once. Roughly 11% of the sample goes to the ten largest clones. This clonotype showed up just a few times. There is no known antigen for this receptor. No much larger clone exists at a distance of one base, and base qualities are not known. For this chain, trimming is 0 bases at the V end and 15 bases at the J end, and the number of junction bases without a gene match is 11. CDR1 and CDR2 were assigned from the germline V gene as SGHRS and YFSETQ. Reading from cysteine to phenylalanine, the CDR3 counts 14 amino acids. Just CDR3 DNA is preserved here, 42 bases in frame from base 1.

What the research found in general, with its limitations: The authors suggested that each seasonal influenza vaccination may recruit only a limited number of new T cells.

The chain is assembled from TRBV5-1 and TRBJ2-1; the central 8 bases match TRBD1. Sequencing was performed on PBMCs from blood, taken 11 to 12 days after vaccination. The TCR was taken from a middle-aged man who received an inactivated influenza vaccine. Donor details come from another sample of the same person, matched by shared clones. The CDR3 corresponds to CASSLEGQTGVWFF. DNA sequence: TGCGCCAGCAGCTTGGAGGGGCAGACAGGGGTATGGTTCTTC.